This TCR beta chain was identified during a study of cytomegalovirus exposure and HLA in healthy donors. Study context: Earlier sequencing of some 190 million T cells yielded about 120 million unique TCR beta sequences. The study's findings and limits: V- and J-gene trimming of TCR beta was linked (in a later analysis) to a missense DCLRE1C variant. The study assumed roughly uniform donor sequencing depth for presence/absence analyses.

This clone was picked up a small number of times. Its antigen is undetermined. The germline V gene encodes CDR1 ENHRY and CDR2 SYGVKD. V lost 3 bases, J lost 7 bases, and 6 bases stayed unmatched. CDR3 length: 16 amino acids. Each donor's status was that of a healthy bone marrow donor. PCR amplification relied on 60 Vbeta primers (plus 13 Jbeta primers). Assay: immunoSEQ multiplex PCR; the TCRdb copy retains only in-frame clones and omits some. Of 200,000 to 250,000 clones listed, about 78% are singletons. The material sequenced was PBMCs. The clonotype originates from a woman aged 25 to 45 in good health and CMV-seronegative. This chain connects TRBV10-3 to TRBJ1-6; TRBD1 agrees at 10 bases. CDR3 sequence (DNA): TGTGCCATCAGTGACGCCGGGACAGGGGCGAATTCACCCCTCCACTTT. Translated: CAISDAGTGANSPLHF.